This TCR beta chain is from a study of cytomegalovirus exposure and HLA in healthy donors. Study-level information: Within the Caucasian-associated ancestry cluster were roughly 82% of the approximately 400 genotyped donors.

Broader study findings: Follow-up analysis seemed to connect common viral pathogens with several of the most significant clusters identified. In a later analysis, at a false discovery rate of 0.05, 15,000 to 20,000 TCR beta sequences were associated with HLA alleles.

Note on this clone: What it recognizes is unknown.

The donors (healthy individuals) were bone marrow donors. With 60 Vbeta and 13 Jbeta primers, the PCR was carried out. Sequencing used immunoSEQ multiplex PCR; TCRdb keeps in-frame clones, though not all of them. In the table there are some 77,000 clones, nearly 80% of which are singletons. Germline CDR1 and CDR2: MNHNS and SASEGT. This CDR3 spans 12 amino acids. The V end lost 8 bases, the J end lost 5 bases, and 12 bases lay between the germline ends. The sample comprised PBMCs. The chain carries TRBV6-1 and TRBJ2-5; the D is unclear. This TCR came from a woman aged 45 to 65 in good health and CMV-seropositive. DNA of the CDR3: TGTGCCAGCGGGTCCTTTAGCGAGACCCAGTACTTC. Encoded protein: CASGSFSETQYF.